Following are 9 T cell receptor beta chains from one sample sequenced in a study of CD8+ T cells in alopecia areata. Stated treatment: oral pan-JAK inhibitor, 5-10 mg twice daily. Sequencing templates came from extracted RNA that was reverse transcribed into cDNA. TCRdb keeps only in-frame clones here, not all; method: immunoSEQ multiplex PCR. This table holds about 160,000 clones, about three fifths found once. This specimen was CD4+ T cells sorted from blood, taken at week 4, from a patient treated with tofacitinib. These receptors came from a human donor with alopecia areata.

The rearrangement links TRBV5-1 to TRBJ2-1; 9 nucleotides align to TRBD1. The CDR3 has 17 residues. V was clipped by 4 bases and J by 2 bases; unmatched bases: 10. CDR1 is SGHRS, CDR2 YFSETQ, per germline. CDR3 DNA: TGCGCCAGCAGCGTCCTCGGGACAGGGCCGACCTACAATGAGCAGTTCTTC. The encoded protein is CASSVLGTGPTYNEQFF.

J is TRBJ1-1 and V is TRBV6-5; D unclear. The V and J ends lost 8 bases and 4 bases respectively, with 14 bases between them. Germline CDR1 is MNHEY and CDR2 is SVGAGI. The length of the CDR3 is 13 residues. The CDR3 region has the DNA TGTGCCAGCTATCCGGGGTTTGGCACTGAAGCTTTCTTT. Its translation is CASYPGFGTEAFF.

The CDR3 coding sequence is TGTGCCTTGACTAGCGGGGGGCTGTCCTACGAGCAGTACTTC. This encodes CALTSGGLSYEQYF. This chain connects TRBV30 to TRBJ2-7, with 13 bases lining up with TRBD2. Germline V gene lookup returns CDR1 GTSNPN and CDR2 SVGIG (reference sequence). There are 14 residues in the CDR3. V was pared by 7 bases and J by 1 base, with 4 bases of the junction left unmatched.

The chain uses TRBV7-8 and TRBJ2-7; 7 bases map to TRBD1. This CDR3 has 14 residues. CDR1 SGHVS and CDR2 FQNEAQ come from the germline V gene. With V trimmed by 3 bases and J by 1 base, 3 bases remained unmatched. CDR3 amino acids: CASSFGQDSYEQYF. CDR3 in DNA: TGTGCCAGCAGCTTTGGACAGGATTCCTACGAGCAGTACTTC. The full variable domain, rest sourced from reference TRBV7-8 and TRBJ2-7, is GAGVSQSPRYKVAKRGQDVALRCDPISGHVSLFWYQQALGQGPEFLTYFQNEAQLDKSGLPSDRFFAERPEGSVSTLKIQRTQQEDSAVYLCASSFGQDSYEQYFGPGTRLTVT.

This clone was seen once. The chain has TRBV4-2 and TRBJ1-5, with D unclear. From germline, CDR1 is LGHNA and CDR2 YNFKEQ. V lost 0 bases, J lost 4 bases, and 10 bases lay in between. The length of the CDR3 is 15 residues. The CDR3 nucleotides are TGTGCCAGCAGCCAAGATTACATGGTTAATCAGCCCCAGCATTTT. Protein sequence: CASSQDYMVNQPQHF.

V and J are TRBV2 and TRBJ2-5; 11 bases fit TRBD2. Germline V gene data show CDR1 as SNHLY and CDR2 as FYNNEI. This CDR3 has 12 amino acids. After removal of 8 bases from V and 14 bases from J, the junction contained 10 bases not matched to a gene. CDR3 region: CASDGTSGGQYF. The CDR3 DNA is TGTGCCAGCGATGGGACTAGCGGAGGGCAATACTTC.

The genes are TRBV14 and TRBJ2-2; tentative D call: TRBD2 (5 bases). The CDR3 sequence is 14 residues long. Trimming removed 1 base at V and 6 bases at J, with 9 bases between. Germline V gene sequence: CDR1 SGHDN, CDR2 FVKESK. The CDR3 spells CASSQVAFAGELFF. In DNA form, the CDR3 reads TGTGCCAGCAGCCAAGTAGCGTTTGCCGGGGAGCTGTTTTTT.

V gene TRBV29-1 combines with J gene TRBJ2-7; 9 nucleotides agree with TRBD1. V lost 6 bases, J lost 4 bases, and 4 bases stayed unmatched. The germline gives CDR1 SQVTM, CDR2 ANQGSEA. The CDR3 covers 12 residues. Here the CDR3 DNA reads TGCAGCGTCGGGACAGGGTCATACGAGCAGTACTTC. Translating gives CSVGTGSYEQYF.

The V call is TRBV23-1, the J call TRBJ1-2; 7 nucleotides agree with TRBD1. Being an ORF, TRBV23-1 has a function that is uncertain. The CDR3 sequence is 15 residues long. V was clipped by 1 base and J by 2 bases; unmatched bases: 4. CDR3 region: CASSQFADRNYGYTF. The CDR3 coding sequence is TGCGCCAGCAGTCAATTTGCGGACAGGAACTATGGCTACACCTTC.